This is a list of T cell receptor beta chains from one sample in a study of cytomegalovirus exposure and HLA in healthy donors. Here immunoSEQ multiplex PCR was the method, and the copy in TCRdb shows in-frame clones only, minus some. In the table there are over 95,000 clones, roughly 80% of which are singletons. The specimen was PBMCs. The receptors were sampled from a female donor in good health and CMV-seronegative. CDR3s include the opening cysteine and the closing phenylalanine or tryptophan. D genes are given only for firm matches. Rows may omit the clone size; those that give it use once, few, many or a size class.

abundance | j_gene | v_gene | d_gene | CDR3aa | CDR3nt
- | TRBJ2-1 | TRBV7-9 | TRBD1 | CSSSSTGGAGNEQFF | TGTTCCAGCAGCTCCACAGGGGGCGCGGGCAATGAGCAGTTCTTC
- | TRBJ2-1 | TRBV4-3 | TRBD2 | CASSQGREGSEEQFF | TGCGCCAGCAGCCAAGGGCGGGAGGGCTCGGAGGAGCAGTTCTTC
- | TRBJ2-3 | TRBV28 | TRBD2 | CASSPVAGEADTQYF | TGTGCCAGCAGTCCCGTAGCGGGAGAAGCAGATACGCAGTATTTT
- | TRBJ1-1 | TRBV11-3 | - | CASSPGQYYTEAFF | TGTGCCAGCAGTCCCGGACAGTATTACACTGAAGCTTTCTTT
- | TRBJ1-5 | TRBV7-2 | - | CASSLGGSQPQHF | TGTGCCAGCAGCTTAGGAGGAAGTCAGCCCCAGCATTTT
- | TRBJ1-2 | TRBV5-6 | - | CASTLTGGDYGYTF | TGTGCCAGCACCCTTACGGGGGGCGACTATGGCTACACCTTC
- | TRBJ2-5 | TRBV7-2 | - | CASSTEETQYF | TGTGCCAGCAGCACTGAAGAGACCCAGTACTTC
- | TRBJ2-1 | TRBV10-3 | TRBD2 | CAISEWGTRAEQFF | TGTGCCATCAGTGAGTGGGGGACTAGGGCTGAGCAGTTCTTC
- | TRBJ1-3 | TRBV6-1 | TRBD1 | CAGGTAFLSGNTIYF | TGTGCCGGGGGGACAGCTTTTTTGTCAGGAAACACCATATATTTT
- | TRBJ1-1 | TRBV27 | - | CASSLSQGVTEAFF | TGTGCCAGCAGTCTCTCACAGGGAGTCACTGAAGCTTTCTTT
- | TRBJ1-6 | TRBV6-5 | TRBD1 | CASSARDRQWSPLHF | TGTGCCAGCAGTGCCCGGGACAGACAATGGTCACCCCTCCACTTT
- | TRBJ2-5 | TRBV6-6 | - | CASSYSTAQETQYF | TGTGCCAGCAGTTACTCCACAGCCCAAGAGACCCAGTACTTC
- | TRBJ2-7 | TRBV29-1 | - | CSVALGVREQYF | TGCAGCGTTGCCCTCGGAGTGCGGGAGCAGTACTTC
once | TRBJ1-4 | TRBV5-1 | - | CASSPQVLNEKLFF | TGCGCCAGCAGCCCGCAGGTGCTCAATGAAAAACTGTTTTTT
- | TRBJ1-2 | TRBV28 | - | CASGWLQYGYTF | TGTGCCAGTGGTTGGTTGCAGTATGGCTACACCTTC
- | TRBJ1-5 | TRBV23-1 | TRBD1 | CASSHNCSSDRGPPLSNQPQHF | TGCGCCAGCAGTCACAATTGCTCATCGGACAGGGGGCCTCCGCTTAGCAATCAGCCCCAGCATTTT
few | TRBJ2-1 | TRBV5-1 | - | CASSFGGDYNEQFF | TGCGCCAGCAGCTTCGGAGGAGACTACAATGAGCAGTTCTTC
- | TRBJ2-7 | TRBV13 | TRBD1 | CASGGQGSGEQYF | TGTGCCAGCGGGGGACAGGGTTCCGGCGAGCAGTACTTC
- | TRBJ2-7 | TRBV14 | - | CASSLRPSSYEQYF | TGTGCCAGCAGCCTCCGCCCTAGCTCCTACGAGCAGTACTTC
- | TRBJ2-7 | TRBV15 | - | CATSRGGQTRFYEQYF | TGTGCCACCAGCAGAGGCGGGCAGACTCGTTTCTACGAGCAGTACTTC
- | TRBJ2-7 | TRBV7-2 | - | CASAPRIPSYEQYF | TGTGCCAGCGCCCCGCGCATTCCGTCCTACGAGCAGTACTTC
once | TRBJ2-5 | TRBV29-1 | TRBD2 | CSVGGGGAWETQYF | TGCAGCGTGGGGGGCGGGGGGGCGTGGGAGACCCAGTACTTC
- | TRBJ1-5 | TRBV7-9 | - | CAISMQNQPQHF | TGTGCCATAAGTATGCAGAATCAGCCCCAGCATTTT
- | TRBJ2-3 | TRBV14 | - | CASSQHDRSTDTQYF | TGTGCCAGCAGCCAACATGACAGAAGCACAGATACGCAGTATTTT
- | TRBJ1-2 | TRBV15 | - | CATSRIRTVGYTF | TGTGCCACCAGCAGGATTAGGACAGTGGGCTACACCTTC
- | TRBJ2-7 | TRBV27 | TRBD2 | CASSLKAGGLEQYF | TGTGCCAGCAGTTTAAAGGCGGGAGGGCTCGAGCAGTACTTC
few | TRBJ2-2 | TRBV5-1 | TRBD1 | CASSSDRASGGELFF | TGCGCCAGCAGCTCGGACAGGGCGTCCGGCGGGGAGCTGTTTTTT
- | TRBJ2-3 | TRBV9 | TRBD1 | CASSSTGATDTQYF | TGTGCCAGCAGTTCAACAGGGGCCACAGATACGCAGTATTTT
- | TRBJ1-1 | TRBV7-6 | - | CASSFGMGRTEAFF | TGTGCCAGCAGCTTCGGTATGGGGCGCACTGAAGCTTTCTTT